This note documents a single T cell receptor (beta chain) sequence. No antigen is known for it. This entry belongs to a study of regulatory T cells in long-lasting Graves disease. General observations from the study: Fewer public clonotypes were shared by new patients (roughly 970) than by persistent patients (approximately 2,700).

The time point here: newly diagnosed GD, antithyroid drugs for less than 3 months. Generation of the TCR library employed RNA extracted from PBMCs. Criteria from the American Thyroid Association guidelines were applied to diagnose Graves' disease. Arm-PCR of CDR3 regions and iRepertoire HTBI primers were used to build TCR beta libraries. TCRdb recomputed calls from the multiplex PCR reads with MiXCR, one row per CDR3 protein. Of roughly 400,000 distinct CDR3 sequences in the sample, less than 20% were seen once. The V and J ends lost 4 bases and 3 bases, in that order; junction bases with no gene match: 3. This CDR3 spans 15 amino acids. Germline assignment: CDR1 SGHRS and CDR2 YFSETQ. The data also belong to a second study, concerning T cells in Graves' hyperthyroidism and ophthalmopathy.

The sequenced sample was peripheral blood mononuclear cells (PBMCs), obtained at new diagnosis, from a patient treated with antithyroid drugs. This TCR came from a young woman with Graves disease. The rearrangement uses TRBV5-1 and TRBJ2-3; TRBD2 matches 12 bases. CDR3 loop: CASSTGLAGTDTQYF. Written as DNA, the CDR3 is TGCGCCAGCAGCACAGGACTAGCGGGGACAGATACGCAGTATTTT.